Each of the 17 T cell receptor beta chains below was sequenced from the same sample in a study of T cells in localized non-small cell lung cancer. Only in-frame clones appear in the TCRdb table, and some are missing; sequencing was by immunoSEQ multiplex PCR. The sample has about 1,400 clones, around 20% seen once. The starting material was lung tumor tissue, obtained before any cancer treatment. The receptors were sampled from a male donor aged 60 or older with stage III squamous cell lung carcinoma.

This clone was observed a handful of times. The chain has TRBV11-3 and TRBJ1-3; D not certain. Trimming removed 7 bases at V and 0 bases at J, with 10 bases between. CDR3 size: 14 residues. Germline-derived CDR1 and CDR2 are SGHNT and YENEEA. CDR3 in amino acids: CASMRAHSGNTIYF. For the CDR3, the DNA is TGTGCCAGCATGCGGGCTCACTCTGGAAACACCATATATTTT.

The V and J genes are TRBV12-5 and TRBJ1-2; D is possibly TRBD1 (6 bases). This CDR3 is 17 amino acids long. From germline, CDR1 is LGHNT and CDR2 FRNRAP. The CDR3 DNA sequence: TGTGCCAGCAACCTTTGGCCGAATCCGGGACAAAACTATGGCTACACCTTC. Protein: CASNLWPNPGQNYGYTF.

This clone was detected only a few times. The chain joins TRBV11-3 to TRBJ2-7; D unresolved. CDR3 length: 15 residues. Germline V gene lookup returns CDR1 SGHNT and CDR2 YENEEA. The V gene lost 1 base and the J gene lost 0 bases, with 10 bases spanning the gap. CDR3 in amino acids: CASSLGWGNSYEQYF. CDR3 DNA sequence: TGTGCCAGCAGCTTAGGTTGGGGAAACTCCTACGAGCAGTACTTC. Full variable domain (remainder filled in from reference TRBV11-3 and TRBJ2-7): EAGVVQSPRYKIIEKKQPVAFWCNPISGHNTLYWYLQNLGQGPELLIRYENEEAVDDSQLPKDRFSAERLKGVDSTLKIQPAELGDSAVYLCASSLGWGNSYEQYFGPGTRLTVT.

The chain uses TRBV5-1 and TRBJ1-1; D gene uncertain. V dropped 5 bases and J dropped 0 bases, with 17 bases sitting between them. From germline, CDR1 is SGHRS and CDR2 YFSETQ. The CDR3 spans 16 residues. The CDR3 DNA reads TGCGCCAGCAGAGTAGACCCGGGATACATGAACACTGAAGCTTTCTTT. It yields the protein CASRVDPGYMNTEAFF.

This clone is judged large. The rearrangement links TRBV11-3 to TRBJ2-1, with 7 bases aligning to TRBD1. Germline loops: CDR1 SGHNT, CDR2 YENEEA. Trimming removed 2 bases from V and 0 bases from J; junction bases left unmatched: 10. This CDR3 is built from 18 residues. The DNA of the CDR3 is TGTGCCAGCAGCTTACGGCCGTGGGACAGTGGCTCCTACAATGAGCAGTTCTTC. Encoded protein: CASSLRPWDSGSYNEQFF.

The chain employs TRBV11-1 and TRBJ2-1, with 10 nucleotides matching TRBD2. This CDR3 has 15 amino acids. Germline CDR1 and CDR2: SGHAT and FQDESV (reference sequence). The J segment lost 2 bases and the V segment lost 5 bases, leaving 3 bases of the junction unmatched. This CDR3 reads CASSRSGGAYNEQFF. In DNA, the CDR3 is TGTGCCAGCAGCAGGAGCGGGGGGGCCTACAATGAGCAGTTCTTC.

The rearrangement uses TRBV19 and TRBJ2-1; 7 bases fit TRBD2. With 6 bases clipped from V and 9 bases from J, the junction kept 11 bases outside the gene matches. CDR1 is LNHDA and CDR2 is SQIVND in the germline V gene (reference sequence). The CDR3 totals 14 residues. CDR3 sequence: CASRVYGEGPEQFF. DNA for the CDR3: TGTGCCAGTAGGGTCTACGGGGAGGGTCCTGAGCAGTTCTTC. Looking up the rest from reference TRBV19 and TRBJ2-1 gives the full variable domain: DGGITQSPKYLFRKEGQNVTLSCEQNLNHDAMYWYRQDPGQGLRLIYYSQIVNDFQKGDIAEGYSVSREKKESFPLTVTSAQKNPTAFYLCASRVYGEGPEQFFGPGTRLTVL.

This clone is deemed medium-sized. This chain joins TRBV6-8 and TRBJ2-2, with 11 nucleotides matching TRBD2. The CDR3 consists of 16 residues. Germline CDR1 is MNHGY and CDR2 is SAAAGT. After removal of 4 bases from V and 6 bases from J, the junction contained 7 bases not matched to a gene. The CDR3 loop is CASSFSGLAVSGELFF. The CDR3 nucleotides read TGTGCCAGCAGTTTCTCGGGACTAGCGGTATCCGGGGAGCTGTTTTTT.

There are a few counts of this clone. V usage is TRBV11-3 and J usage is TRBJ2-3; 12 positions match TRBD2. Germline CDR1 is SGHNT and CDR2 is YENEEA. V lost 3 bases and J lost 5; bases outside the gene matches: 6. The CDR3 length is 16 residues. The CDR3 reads CASSFRLAGEQDTQYF. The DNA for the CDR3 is TGTGCCAGCAGCTTTCGACTAGCGGGGGAACAAGATACGCAGTATTTT.

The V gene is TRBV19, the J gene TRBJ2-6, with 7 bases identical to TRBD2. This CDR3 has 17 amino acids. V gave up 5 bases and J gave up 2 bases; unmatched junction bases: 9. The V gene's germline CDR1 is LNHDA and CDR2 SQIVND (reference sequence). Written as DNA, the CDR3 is TGTGCCAGTAGTTTCTTTGGGGGGGAAGCTGGGGCCAACGTCCTGACTTTC. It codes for CASSFFGGEAGANVLTF.

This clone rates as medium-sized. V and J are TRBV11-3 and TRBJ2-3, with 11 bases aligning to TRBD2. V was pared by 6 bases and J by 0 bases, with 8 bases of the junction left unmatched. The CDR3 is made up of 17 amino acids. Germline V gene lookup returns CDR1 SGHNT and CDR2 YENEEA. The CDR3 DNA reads TGTGCCAGCAGGCTTAGCGGGGGGGTCTCTAGCACAGATACGCAGTATTTT. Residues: CASRLSGGVSSTDTQYF.

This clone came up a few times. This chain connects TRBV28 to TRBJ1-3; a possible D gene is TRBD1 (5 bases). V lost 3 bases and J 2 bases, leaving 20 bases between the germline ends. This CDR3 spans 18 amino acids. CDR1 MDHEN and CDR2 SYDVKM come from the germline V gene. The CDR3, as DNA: TGTGCCAGCAGTTTTCGGGGATACTTGACAGATACTGGAAACACCATATATTTT. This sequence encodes CASSFRGYLTDTGNTIYF.

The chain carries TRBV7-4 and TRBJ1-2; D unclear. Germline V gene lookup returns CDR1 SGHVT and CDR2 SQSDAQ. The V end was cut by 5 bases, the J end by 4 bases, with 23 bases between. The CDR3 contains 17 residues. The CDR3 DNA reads TGTGCCAGCAGCCCAAAGGGCGGGCAACAAAACGTCTATGGCTACACCTTC. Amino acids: CASSPKGGQQNVYGYTF. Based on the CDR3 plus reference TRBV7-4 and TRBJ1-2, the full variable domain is GAGVSQSPRYKVAKRGRDVALRCDSISGHVTLYWYRQTLGQGSEVLTYSQSDAQRDKSGRPSGRFSAERPERSVSTLKIQRTEQGDSAVYLCASSPKGGQQNVYGYTFGSGTRLTVV.

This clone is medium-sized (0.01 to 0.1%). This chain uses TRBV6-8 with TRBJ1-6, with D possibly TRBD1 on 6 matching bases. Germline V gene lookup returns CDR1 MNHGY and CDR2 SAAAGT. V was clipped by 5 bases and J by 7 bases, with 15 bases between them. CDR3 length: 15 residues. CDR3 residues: CASSVFGGQNSPLHF. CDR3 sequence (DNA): TGTGCCAGCAGTGTATTCGGGGGGCAGAATTCACCCCTCCACTTT.

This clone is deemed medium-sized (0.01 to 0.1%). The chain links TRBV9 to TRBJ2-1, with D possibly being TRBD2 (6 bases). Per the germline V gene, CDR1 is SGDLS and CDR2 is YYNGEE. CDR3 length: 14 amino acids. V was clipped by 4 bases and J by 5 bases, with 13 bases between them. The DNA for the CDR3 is TGTGCCAGCAGCTTCCGGGACTTAAACAATGAGCAGTTCTTC. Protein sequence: CASSFRDLNNEQFF.

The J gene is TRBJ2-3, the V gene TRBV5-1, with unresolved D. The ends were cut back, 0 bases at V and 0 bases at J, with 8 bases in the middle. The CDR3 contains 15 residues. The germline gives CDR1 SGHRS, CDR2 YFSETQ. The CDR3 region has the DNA TGCGCCAGCAGCTTGGATGTCGCTAGCACAGATACGCAGTATTTT. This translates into CASSLDVASTDTQYF.

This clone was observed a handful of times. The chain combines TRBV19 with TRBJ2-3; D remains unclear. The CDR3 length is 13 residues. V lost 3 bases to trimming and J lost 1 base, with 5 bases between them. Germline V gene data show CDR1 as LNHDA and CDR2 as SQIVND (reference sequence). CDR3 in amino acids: CASSIQGTDTQYF. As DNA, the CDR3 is TGTGCCAGTAGTATCCAGGGCACAGATACGCAGTATTTT.